Each of the 11 T cell receptor beta chains below was sequenced from the same sample in a study of T cell changes during pregnancy in multiple sclerosis (dated by TCRdb to about 2019). Receptor libraries were prepared by the immunoSEQ multiplex PCR assay. The table comes from immuneACCESS by way of TCRdb, which keeps in-frame sequences with V and J called. Part of the clones is missing from these tables; in studies checked, under half for an unresolved V gene and the rest for unknown reasons. Recorded for this sample are approximately 100,000 clones; 85% to 95% of them occurred a single time. Jointly, the top ten make up 1.6% of the sample. The sample here was peripheral blood, taken after pregnancy. These receptors came from a female donor with multiple sclerosis, enrolled in a pregnancy study.

This chain connects TRBV10-3 to TRBJ1-2, with a possible D match to TRBD1 (6 bases). The CDR3 consists of 14 residues. The germline V and J ends were trimmed by 2 bases and 4 bases, with 11 bases remaining between them. The germline CDR1 and CDR2 sequences are ENHRY and SYGVKD. The CDR3 sequence is CAISEAGVFYGYTF. The CDR3 DNA is TGTGCCATCAGTGAGGCAGGGGTTTTCTATGGCTACACCTTC.

The genes are TRBV2 and TRBJ2-7; TRBD1 agrees at 10 bases. The trim removed 8 bases at V and 2 bases at J, leaving 6 bases unmatched. From germline, CDR1 is SNHLY and CDR2 FYNNEI. The CDR3 runs 14 residues. The CDR3 region is CASSGQGYTYEQYF. CDR3 nucleotides: TGTGCCAGCTCGGGACAGGGGTACACCTACGAGCAGTACTTC.

The chain recombines TRBV7-6 with TRBJ1-2; TRBD1 agrees at 7 bases. This CDR3 contains 13 residues. The germline gives CDR1 SGHVS, CDR2 FNYEAQ. V was clipped by 5 bases and J by 3 bases; unmatched bases: 3. The CDR3 protein is CASSTTGDYGYTF. The DNA for the CDR3 is TGTGCCAGCAGCACCACAGGGGACTATGGCTACACCTTC.

V usage is TRBV5-8 and J usage is TRBJ2-7, with D perhaps matching TRBD1 (5 bases). The CDR3 covers 15 residues. CDR1 and CDR2 from the germline V gene are SGHTS and YDEGEE. Trimming shortened V by 4 bases and J by 5 bases, and 19 bases separated the two germline ends. CDR3 sequence (DNA): TGTGCCAGCAGCCCAACCCAGGGCCCAAGGAACGAGCAGTACTTC. This codes for CASSPTQGPRNEQYF.

The CDR3 DNA reads as TGTGCCAGCAGGCAGGGGGGTGAGAGGACTGAAGCTTTCTTT. This gives the protein CASRQGGERTEAFF. The J gene is TRBJ1-1, the V gene TRBV6-1; 7 nucleotides match TRBD1. V lost 6 bases to trimming and J lost 5 bases; unmatched junction nucleotides: 9. In germline, CDR1 is MNHNS, CDR2 SASEGT. The CDR3 is 14 amino acids.

The chain links TRBV2 to TRBJ2-7; TRBD1 agrees at 7 bases. Trimming removed 7 bases from V and 3 bases from J; junction bases left unmatched: 9. The CDR3 sequence is 14 residues long. Germline lookup yields CDR1 SNHLY and CDR2 FYNNEI. The CDR3 sequence: CASTYSGTVYEQYF. The CDR3 DNA reads as TGTGCCAGCACGTATTCCGGGACAGTCTACGAGCAGTACTTC.

CDR3 sequence: CASSLAVGELFF. Written as DNA, the CDR3 is TGTGCCAGCAGCCTAGCGGTCGGGGAGCTGTTTTTT. The V and J genes are TRBV9 and TRBJ2-2, with TRBD2 matching 7 bases. V shed 4 bases and J 7 bases; nucleotides not matched to a gene: 1. CDR1 and CDR2 (germline): SGDLS, YYNGEE. The CDR3 runs to 12 residues.

This chain links TRBV14 with TRBJ2-3; D is ambiguous. CDR3 size: 12 residues. Germline-derived CDR1 and CDR2 are SGHDN and FVKESK. The V end lost 8 bases, the J end lost 4 bases, and 10 bases lay between the germline ends. The CDR3: CASGVVPDTQYF. The CDR3 coding sequence is TGTGCCAGCGGAGTGGTCCCAGATACGCAGTATTTT.

The chain recombines TRBV2 with TRBJ2-5, with 7 bases lining up with TRBD2. CDR3 length: 15 residues. Germline-derived CDR1 and CDR2 are SNHLY and FYNNEI. V was clipped by 4 bases and J by 5 bases; unmatched bases: 10. The CDR3 DNA sequence: TGTGCCAGCAGTGGCGGGAGATCCGGGTGGGAGACCCAGTACTTC. It translates to CASSGGRSGWETQYF.

CDR3 in DNA: TGTGCCAGCAGGAAGACAGGGACTCAGCCCCAGCATTTT. It specifies CASRKTGTQPQHF. The chain is built from TRBV28 and TRBJ1-5; 7 bases fit TRBD1. The ends lost 6 bases at V and 6 bases at J; junction bases unmatched: 5. CDR1 and CDR2 from the germline V gene are MDHEN and SYDVKM. CDR3 length equals 13 residues.

This clone was recorded only once. The chain uses TRBV28 and TRBJ2-5; D not resolved. The CDR3 spans 15 residues. V shed 6 bases and J shed 0 bases, with 14 bases lying between them. Germline V gives CDR1 MDHEN, CDR2 SYDVKM. CDR3 sequence reads: CASSLADWNQETQYF. In DNA, the CDR3 is TGTGCCAGCAGCCTCGCGGATTGGAACCAAGAGACCCAGTACTTC.